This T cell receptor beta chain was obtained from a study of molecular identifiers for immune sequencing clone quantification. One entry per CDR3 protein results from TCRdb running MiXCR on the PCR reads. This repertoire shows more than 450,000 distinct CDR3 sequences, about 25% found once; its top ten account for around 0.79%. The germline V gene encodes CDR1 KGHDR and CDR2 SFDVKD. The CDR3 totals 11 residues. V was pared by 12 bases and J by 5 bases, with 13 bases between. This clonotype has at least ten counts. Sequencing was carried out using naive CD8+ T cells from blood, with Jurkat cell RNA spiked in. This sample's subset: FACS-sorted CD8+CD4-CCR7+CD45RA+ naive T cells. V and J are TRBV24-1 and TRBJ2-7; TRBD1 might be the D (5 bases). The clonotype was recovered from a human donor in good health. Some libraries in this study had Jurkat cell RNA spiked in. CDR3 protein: CAAGSGNEQYF. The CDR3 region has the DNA TGTGCCGCCGGTTCAGGGAACGAGCAGTACTTC.